These T cell receptor beta chains were read from a single sample in a study of blood T cell repertoires in COVID-19. Measured with immunoSEQ multiplex PCR; TCRdb has only the in-frame clones, and not every one. This table holds 95,000 to 150,000 clones, around four fifths found once. Sequenced material: peripheral blood. The receptor source for this set is a man aged 60 to 75 with active or convalescent COVID-19. Each CDR3 is given with its conserved first and last residue. Each record gives: V gene, CDR3 protein.

V gene: TRBV7-2
CDR3 protein: CASSYNSPSWDRGYEQYF

V gene: TRBV4-3
CDR3 protein: CASSQEGVGGRINEKLFF

V gene: TRBV11-1
CDR3 protein: CASSPRFAGLSEQFF

V gene: TRBV6-5
CDR3 protein: CASESSGTDTQYF

V gene: TRBV29-1
CDR3 protein: CSVEWTSGSNEQFF

V gene: TRBV5-1
CDR3 protein: CASSSRSGYQDYGYTF

V gene: TRBV7-3
CDR3 protein: CASSPTTSGSMDTQYF

V gene: TRBV27
CDR3 protein: CASSPSSGRGGELFF

V gene: TRBV7-3
CDR3 protein: CASSFEPYNSPLHF

V gene: TRBV4-1
CDR3 protein: CASSQLGLAGLGTDTQYF

V gene: TRBV7-2
CDR3 protein: CASSQDPILRGEQYF

V gene: TRBV19
CDR3 protein: CASSTLAGVETQYF

V gene: TRBV1
CDR3 protein: CTSSQGLAGGGSYNEQFF